A single TCR beta chain is shown here with its context. What it binds is not known. The use of a sample-barcoded 5' primer and a J-beta primer mix characterized a second PCR of about 7 to 12 cycles. From the 5' RACE reads, TCRdb called clonotypes with MiXCR, one entry per CDR3 protein. The sample lists 1.5 million to 2 million distinct CDR3 sequences; 28% were seen once. This entry is derived from a study of blood T cells in healthy people across ages. Trimming cost V 1 base and J 6 bases, with 16 bases left between them. This CDR3 comprises 16 residues. Each sample gave at least 6.5 million isolated PBMCs. Study observations and caveats: Unknown CMV status may confound age-related changes in expanded clones.

Source material: blood. The chain carries TRBV12-3 or TRBV12-4 and TRBJ1-5, with a weak D call TRBD1 (6 bases). The sequence came from a woman aged 25 to 39 in good health. CDR3 in amino acids: CASSLVGGGIIQPQHF. CDR3 bases: TGTGCCAGCAGTTTAGTCGGAGGGGGTATTATTCAGCCCCAGCATTTT.